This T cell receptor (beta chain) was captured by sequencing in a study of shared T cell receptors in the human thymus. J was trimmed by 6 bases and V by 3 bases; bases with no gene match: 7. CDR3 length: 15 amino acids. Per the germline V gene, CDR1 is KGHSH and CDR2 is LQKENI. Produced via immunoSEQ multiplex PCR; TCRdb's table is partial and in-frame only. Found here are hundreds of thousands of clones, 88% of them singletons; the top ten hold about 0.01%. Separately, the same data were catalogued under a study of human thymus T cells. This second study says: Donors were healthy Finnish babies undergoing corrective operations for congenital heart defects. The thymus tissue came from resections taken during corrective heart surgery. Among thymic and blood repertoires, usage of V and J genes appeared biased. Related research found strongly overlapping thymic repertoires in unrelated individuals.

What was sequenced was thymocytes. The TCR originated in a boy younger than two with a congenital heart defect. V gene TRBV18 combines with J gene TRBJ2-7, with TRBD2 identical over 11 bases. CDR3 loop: CASSPQTSGNREQYF. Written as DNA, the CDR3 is TGTGCCAGCTCACCGCAGACTAGCGGGAATCGCGAGCAGTACTTC. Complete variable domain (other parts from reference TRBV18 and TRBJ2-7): NAGVMQNPRHLVRRRGQEARLRCSPMKGHSHVYWYRQLPEEGLKFMVYLQKENIIDESGMPKERFSAEFPKEGPSILRIQQVVRGDSAAYFCASSPQTSGNREQYFGPGTRLTVT.